The 26 T cell receptor beta chains presented below share a single source sample, sequenced in a study of response to subunit inactivated influenza vaccine. TCRdb redid the calling of the RT-PCR reads with MiXCR, one entry per CDR3 protein. The sample carries about 780,000 distinct CDR3 sequences, about 18% recorded once. The sample here was PBMCs from blood, taken 5 days after vaccination. The receptors were sampled from a man aged 50-59 years who received an inactivated influenza vaccine.

This clonotype has at least ten counts. The chain employs TRBV12-3 or TRBV12-4 and TRBJ1-5; tentative D call: TRBD1 (6 bases). The V gene lost 1 base and the J gene lost 3 bases, with 10 bases spanning the gap. This CDR3 has 15 amino acids. CDR3: CASSLGGQNNQPQHF. CDR3 DNA sequence: TGTGCCAGCAGTTTAGGCGGACAGAACAATCAGCCCCAGCATTTT.

This clonotype occurred a few times. This chain connects TRBV9 to TRBJ1-2; D gene uncertain. The length of the CDR3 is 13 residues. Germline V CDR1 and CDR2: SGDLS, YYNGEE. V was shortened by 2 bases and J by 3 bases, with 8 bases between the two germline ends. The CDR3 reads CASSVKVDYGYTF. In nucleotides, the CDR3 is TGTGCCAGCAGCGTCAAGGTAGACTATGGCTACACCTTC.

The chain uses TRBV9 and TRBJ2-7, with a tentative D call TRBD2 (5 bases). With 4 bases removed from V and 2 bases from J, the gap between germline ends came to 19 bases. The germline CDR1 and CDR2 sequences are SGDLS and YYNGEE. This CDR3 has 16 amino acids. CDR3 DNA: TGTGCCAGCAGCTCCCCTCGTGGGAGCAGCACCTACGAGCAGTACTTC. As protein: CASSSPRGSSTYEQYF.

A remark on this clonotype: One junction end does not reproduce the germline sequence, and a read error may be involved. The V and J genes are TRBV12-3 or TRBV12-4 and TRBJ2-5; 10 nucleotides match TRBD1. The CDR3 has 15 amino acids. CDR3 sequence (DNA): TGTACCAGCAGTATGGGACAGGGGATAGGAGAGACCCAGTACTTC. The encoded protein is CTSSMGQGIGETQYF.

This clonotype came up many times. The rearrangement links TRBV4-2 to TRBJ1-1; D uncertain. The germline V and J ends were trimmed by 1 base and 0 bases, with 12 bases remaining between them. This CDR3 comprises 16 residues. Per the germline V gene, CDR1 is LGHNA and CDR2 is YNFKEQ. Here the CDR3 reads CASSQVRHNLNTEAFF. CDR3 DNA: TGTGCCAGCAGCCAAGTTAGACACAACTTGAACACTGAAGCTTTCTTT.

The chain employs TRBV7-2 and TRBJ1-2, with 7 bases identical to TRBD1. The CDR3 length is 15 residues. The germline V gene has CDR1 SGHTA and CDR2 FQGNSA. J lost 5 bases, V lost 7 bases, and 13 bases had no gene match. CDR3 DNA sequence: TGTGCCAGCACCCCTTCAGGGGGGTATGAGTATGGCTACACCTTC. This gives the protein CASTPSGGYEYGYTF. Looking up the rest from reference TRBV7-2 and TRBJ1-2 gives the full variable domain: GAGVSQSPSNKVTEKGKDVELRCDPISGHTALYWYRQSLGQGLEFLIYFQGNSAPDKSGLPSDRFSAERTGGSVSTLTIQRTQQEDSAVYLCASTPSGGYEYGYTFGSGTRLTVV.

The rearrangement uses TRBV18 and TRBJ2-1, with TRBD1 identical over 8 bases. V lost 0 bases to trimming and J lost 7 bases; unmatched junction nucleotides: 11. The germline CDR1 and CDR2 sequences are KGHSH and LQKENI. CDR3 size: 17 residues. The CDR3 region is CASSPPTGAGEGNEQFF. The CDR3, as DNA: TGTGCCAGCTCACCACCGACAGGGGCAGGGGAAGGGAATGAGCAGTTCTTC.

The CDR3 region is CSARGAYQETQYF. The CDR3 nucleotides read TGCAGTGCTAGAGGGGCCTACCAAGAGACCCAGTACTTC. The chain employs TRBV20-1 and TRBJ2-5; D call uncertain. Germline V gives CDR1 DFQATT, CDR2 SNEGSKA (reference sequence). CDR3 length: 13 amino acids. Trimming took 1 base from V and 0 from J, leaving 6 bases between them.

The chain links TRBV2 to TRBJ2-6; TRBD1 agrees at 7 bases. V dropped 5 bases and J dropped 2; count of bases not matched to a gene: 3. Looked up from germline, CDR1 is SNHLY and CDR2 is FYNNEI. CDR3 length: 15 residues. CDR3 sequence reads: CASSPGQAGANVLTF. CDR3 coding DNA: TGTGCCAGCAGTCCCGGACAGGCTGGGGCCAACGTCCTGACTTTC.

This clonotype was observed a few times. The chain uses TRBV28 and TRBJ2-7; possibly TRBD1 for D (5 bases). Trimming took 2 bases from V and 4 from J, leaving 18 bases between them. Germline V gene data show CDR1 as MDHEN and CDR2 as SYDVKM. CDR3 length: 16 residues. CDR3 sequence (DNA): TGTGCCAGCAGTTTAAGGGGCCCCTCCTACTTTTACGAGCAGTACTTC. Amino acids: CASSLRGPSYFYEQYF.

The rearrangement joins TRBV15 to TRBJ2-7; a possible D gene is TRBD1 (6 bases). There are 16 residues in the CDR3. V was cut by 1 base and J by 0 bases, with 13 bases left in between. CDR1 and CDR2 (germline): LNHNV, YYDKDF (reference sequence). CDR3 in DNA: TGTGCCACCAGCAGAGGGGACATAACAAGCTCCTACGAGCAGTACTTC. It specifies CATSRGDITSSYEQYF.

This clonotype was detected only a few times. This chain links TRBV24-1 with TRBJ2-2; D call uncertain. The germline V and J ends were trimmed by 4 bases and 7 bases, with 15 bases remaining between them. The CDR3 length is 15 residues. Germline V gene lookup returns CDR1 KGHDR and CDR2 SFDVKD. The CDR3 DNA sequence: TGTGCCACCAGTGACGTTCCCGGGCGCCTCGGGGAGCTGTTTTTT. Translation: CATSDVPGRLGELFF.

The V and J genes are TRBV11-3 and TRBJ2-1, with D unresolved. The CDR3 totals 14 residues. Germline V CDR1 and CDR2: SGHNT, YENEEA. V dropped 0 bases and J dropped 4 bases, with 7 bases sitting between them. The DNA of the CDR3 is TGTGCCAGCAGCTTAGATCAAGGTTACAATGAGCAGTTCTTC. This gives the protein CASSLDQGYNEQFF.

V gene TRBV20-1 combines with J gene TRBJ2-1; D remains unclear. Trimming removed 3 bases from V and 7 bases from J, with 7 bases in between. Germline CDR1 reads DFQATT; CDR2 reads SNEGSKA (reference sequence). The CDR3 extends over 11 amino acids. This chain's CDR3 is CSARPLNEQFF. In DNA form, the CDR3 reads TGCAGTGCTAGGCCCCTAAATGAGCAGTTCTTC.

This clonotype appeared a few times. This chain joins TRBV12-3 or TRBV12-4 and TRBJ2-3; no definite D call. The CDR3 loop spans 14 amino acids. Deletions cut 5 bases from V and 6 bases from J, with 15 bases between. CDR3 nucleotide sequence: TGTGCCAGCAGTCCCCGGACGGCAGCGGATACGCAGTATTTT. Translated: CASSPRTAADTQYF.

This clonotype was counted many times. The genes are TRBV20-1 and TRBJ1-3; 7 bases align to TRBD1. Germline V gene lookup returns CDR1 DFQATT and CDR2 SNEGSKA (reference sequence). CDR3 length: 13 residues. The V and J ends lost 7 bases and 0 bases, in that order; junction bases with no gene match: 3. The CDR3 reads CSVAGGSGNTIYF. CDR3 in DNA: TGCAGTGTCGCAGGGGGCTCTGGAAACACCATATATTTT.

Note on this clonotype: The junction and the germline gene differ at one end; a read error may be behind it. The gene calls are TRBV5-6 and TRBJ2-7; D uncertain. CDR1 and CDR2 (germline): SGHDT, YYEEEE. The CDR3 is made up of 15 amino acids. This CDR3 is CDSSWGFAPTYEQYF. The CDR3 DNA is TGTGACAGCAGCTGGGGTTTTGCGCCAACCTACGAGCAGTACTTC.

This chain links TRBV10-1 with TRBJ2-5, with a possible D match to TRBD1 (6 bases). V was pared by 6 bases and J by 0 bases, with 11 bases between. Germline V lookup: CDR1 WNHNN, CDR2 SYGVQD (reference sequence). The CDR3 is made up of 14 amino acids. CDR3 DNA sequence: TGCGCCAGCAGCCGGGACACCGACCAAGAGACCCAGTACTTC. It encodes CASSRDTDQETQYF.

The chain has TRBV21-1 and TRBJ2-3; TRBD2, the table's D call, lacks a check against the DNA. TRBV21-1 is a pseudogene segment. CDR3 length: 19 residues. The CDR3 region has the DNA TGTGCCAGCAGCAAAGCGCTTAGCCTAGCATGGTGGGGTGGAGATACGCAGTATTTT. It is translated as CASSKALSLAWWGGDTQYF.

This clonotype was seen a handful of times. The chain has TRBV29-1 and TRBJ1-2, with D perhaps matching TRBD1 (5 bases). The CDR3 has 12 amino acids. Trimming cost V 6 bases and J 7 bases, with 15 bases left between them. Germline CDR1 and CDR2: SQVTM and ANQGSEA. The CDR3 here is CSVGGLLPGYTF. In DNA, the CDR3 is TGCAGCGTGGGGGGGTTACTTCCTGGCTACACCTTC. Together with reference TRBV29-1 and TRBJ1-2, the CDR3 gives the full variable domain: SAVISQKPSRDICQRGTSLTIQCQVDSQVTMMFWYRQQPGQSLTLIATANQGSEATYESGFVIDKFPISRPNLTFSTLTVSNMSPEDSSIYLCSVGGLLPGYTFGSGTRLTVV.

The gene calls are TRBV24-1 and TRBJ2-3, with D possibly being TRBD1 (7 bases). The CDR3 runs 15 residues. The germline V gene encodes CDR1 KGHDR and CDR2 SFDVKD. Deletions cut 3 bases from V and 7 bases from J, with 16 bases between. Here the CDR3 reads CATSDARQGGNTQYF. Written as DNA, the CDR3 is TGTGCCACCAGTGATGCAAGACAGGGAGGCAATACGCAGTATTTT.

The rearrangement joins TRBV20-1 to TRBJ2-1, with 10 nucleotides matching TRBD2. This CDR3 region has 16 residues. Germline CDR1 DFQATT, CDR2 SNEGSKA (reference sequence). V was pared by 0 bases and J by 6 bases, with 8 bases of the junction left unmatched. The CDR3 DNA reads TGCAGTGCTAGAGATCCGCTAGCGGGAGCCCCCAATGAGCAGTTCTTC. Protein sequence: CSARDPLAGAPNEQFF.

V and J are TRBV20-1 and TRBJ2-4; 9 positions match TRBD1. V shed 6 bases and J 4 bases; nucleotides not matched to a gene: 7. There are 14 residues in the CDR3. Germline V gene sequence: CDR1 DFQATT, CDR2 SNEGSKA (reference sequence). The CDR3 loop reads CSAKRDRDKNIQYF. CDR3 sequence (DNA): TGCAGTGCAAAACGGGACAGGGATAAAAACATTCAGTACTTC.

This clonotype was recorded a few times. V gene TRBV14 combines with J gene TRBJ2-5; tentatively, D is TRBD1 (5 bases). V was shortened by 1 base and J by 11 bases, with 14 bases between the two germline ends. The CDR3 has 13 residues. In germline, CDR1 is SGHDN, CDR2 FVKESK. As DNA, the CDR3 is TGTGCCAGCAGCCAAGTCCCGGACAACCAACAGTACTTC. It codes for CASSQVPDNQQYF.

The CDR3 nucleotides read TGTGCCAGCAGCCAAGAGGGACCAGCGGTGAGCTCCTACAATGAGCAGTTCTTC. Protein: CASSQEGPAVSSYNEQFF. The chain has TRBV3-1 and TRBJ2-1; possibly TRBD1 or TRBD2 for D (5 bases each). Trimming left V 0 bases short and J 0 bases short, with 15 bases between. CDR1 is LGHDT and CDR2 is YNNKEL in the germline V gene (reference sequence). This CDR3 is 18 amino acids long.

V and J are TRBV3-1 and TRBJ1-5; D unclear. The CDR3 totals 15 residues. The germline gives CDR1 LGHDT, CDR2 YNNKEL (reference sequence). V lost 2 bases to trimming and J lost 7 bases, with 15 bases between them. CDR3 amino acids: CASSQNPSAVQPQHF. The CDR3 DNA reads as TGTGCCAGCAGCCAAAACCCCAGCGCAGTCCAGCCCCAGCATTTT.